This entry describes one T cell receptor (beta chain). The source of the sample is a study of blood T cell repertoires in COVID-19. Sequencing used immunoSEQ multiplex PCR; TCRdb keeps in-frame clones, though not all of them. Altogether under 250,000 clones are present, around 83% being singletons, with the ten largest covering over 7.5%. CDR1 SEHNR and CDR2 FQNEAQ come from the germline V gene (reference sequence). V was pared by 2 bases and J by 4 bases, with 9 bases of the junction left unmatched. This CDR3 contains 19 residues. The sample consisted of peripheral blood. The sequence derives from a man at least 80 years old with acute or convalescent COVID-19. The chain is built from TRBV7-9 and TRBJ2-3, with 16 bases identical to TRBD2. DNA of the CDR3: TGTGCCAGCAGCTTACCTCCCGGGACTAGCGGGAGGGCCGCAGATACGCAGTATTTT. It is translated as CASSLPPGTSGRAADTQYF. Based on the CDR3 plus reference TRBV7-9 and TRBJ2-3, the full variable domain is DTGVSQNPRHKITKRGQNVTFRCDPISEHNRLYWYRQTLGQGPEFLTYFQNEAQLEKSRLLSDRFSAERPKGSFSTLEIQRTEQGDSAMYLCASSLPPGTSGRAADTQYFGPGTRLTVL.